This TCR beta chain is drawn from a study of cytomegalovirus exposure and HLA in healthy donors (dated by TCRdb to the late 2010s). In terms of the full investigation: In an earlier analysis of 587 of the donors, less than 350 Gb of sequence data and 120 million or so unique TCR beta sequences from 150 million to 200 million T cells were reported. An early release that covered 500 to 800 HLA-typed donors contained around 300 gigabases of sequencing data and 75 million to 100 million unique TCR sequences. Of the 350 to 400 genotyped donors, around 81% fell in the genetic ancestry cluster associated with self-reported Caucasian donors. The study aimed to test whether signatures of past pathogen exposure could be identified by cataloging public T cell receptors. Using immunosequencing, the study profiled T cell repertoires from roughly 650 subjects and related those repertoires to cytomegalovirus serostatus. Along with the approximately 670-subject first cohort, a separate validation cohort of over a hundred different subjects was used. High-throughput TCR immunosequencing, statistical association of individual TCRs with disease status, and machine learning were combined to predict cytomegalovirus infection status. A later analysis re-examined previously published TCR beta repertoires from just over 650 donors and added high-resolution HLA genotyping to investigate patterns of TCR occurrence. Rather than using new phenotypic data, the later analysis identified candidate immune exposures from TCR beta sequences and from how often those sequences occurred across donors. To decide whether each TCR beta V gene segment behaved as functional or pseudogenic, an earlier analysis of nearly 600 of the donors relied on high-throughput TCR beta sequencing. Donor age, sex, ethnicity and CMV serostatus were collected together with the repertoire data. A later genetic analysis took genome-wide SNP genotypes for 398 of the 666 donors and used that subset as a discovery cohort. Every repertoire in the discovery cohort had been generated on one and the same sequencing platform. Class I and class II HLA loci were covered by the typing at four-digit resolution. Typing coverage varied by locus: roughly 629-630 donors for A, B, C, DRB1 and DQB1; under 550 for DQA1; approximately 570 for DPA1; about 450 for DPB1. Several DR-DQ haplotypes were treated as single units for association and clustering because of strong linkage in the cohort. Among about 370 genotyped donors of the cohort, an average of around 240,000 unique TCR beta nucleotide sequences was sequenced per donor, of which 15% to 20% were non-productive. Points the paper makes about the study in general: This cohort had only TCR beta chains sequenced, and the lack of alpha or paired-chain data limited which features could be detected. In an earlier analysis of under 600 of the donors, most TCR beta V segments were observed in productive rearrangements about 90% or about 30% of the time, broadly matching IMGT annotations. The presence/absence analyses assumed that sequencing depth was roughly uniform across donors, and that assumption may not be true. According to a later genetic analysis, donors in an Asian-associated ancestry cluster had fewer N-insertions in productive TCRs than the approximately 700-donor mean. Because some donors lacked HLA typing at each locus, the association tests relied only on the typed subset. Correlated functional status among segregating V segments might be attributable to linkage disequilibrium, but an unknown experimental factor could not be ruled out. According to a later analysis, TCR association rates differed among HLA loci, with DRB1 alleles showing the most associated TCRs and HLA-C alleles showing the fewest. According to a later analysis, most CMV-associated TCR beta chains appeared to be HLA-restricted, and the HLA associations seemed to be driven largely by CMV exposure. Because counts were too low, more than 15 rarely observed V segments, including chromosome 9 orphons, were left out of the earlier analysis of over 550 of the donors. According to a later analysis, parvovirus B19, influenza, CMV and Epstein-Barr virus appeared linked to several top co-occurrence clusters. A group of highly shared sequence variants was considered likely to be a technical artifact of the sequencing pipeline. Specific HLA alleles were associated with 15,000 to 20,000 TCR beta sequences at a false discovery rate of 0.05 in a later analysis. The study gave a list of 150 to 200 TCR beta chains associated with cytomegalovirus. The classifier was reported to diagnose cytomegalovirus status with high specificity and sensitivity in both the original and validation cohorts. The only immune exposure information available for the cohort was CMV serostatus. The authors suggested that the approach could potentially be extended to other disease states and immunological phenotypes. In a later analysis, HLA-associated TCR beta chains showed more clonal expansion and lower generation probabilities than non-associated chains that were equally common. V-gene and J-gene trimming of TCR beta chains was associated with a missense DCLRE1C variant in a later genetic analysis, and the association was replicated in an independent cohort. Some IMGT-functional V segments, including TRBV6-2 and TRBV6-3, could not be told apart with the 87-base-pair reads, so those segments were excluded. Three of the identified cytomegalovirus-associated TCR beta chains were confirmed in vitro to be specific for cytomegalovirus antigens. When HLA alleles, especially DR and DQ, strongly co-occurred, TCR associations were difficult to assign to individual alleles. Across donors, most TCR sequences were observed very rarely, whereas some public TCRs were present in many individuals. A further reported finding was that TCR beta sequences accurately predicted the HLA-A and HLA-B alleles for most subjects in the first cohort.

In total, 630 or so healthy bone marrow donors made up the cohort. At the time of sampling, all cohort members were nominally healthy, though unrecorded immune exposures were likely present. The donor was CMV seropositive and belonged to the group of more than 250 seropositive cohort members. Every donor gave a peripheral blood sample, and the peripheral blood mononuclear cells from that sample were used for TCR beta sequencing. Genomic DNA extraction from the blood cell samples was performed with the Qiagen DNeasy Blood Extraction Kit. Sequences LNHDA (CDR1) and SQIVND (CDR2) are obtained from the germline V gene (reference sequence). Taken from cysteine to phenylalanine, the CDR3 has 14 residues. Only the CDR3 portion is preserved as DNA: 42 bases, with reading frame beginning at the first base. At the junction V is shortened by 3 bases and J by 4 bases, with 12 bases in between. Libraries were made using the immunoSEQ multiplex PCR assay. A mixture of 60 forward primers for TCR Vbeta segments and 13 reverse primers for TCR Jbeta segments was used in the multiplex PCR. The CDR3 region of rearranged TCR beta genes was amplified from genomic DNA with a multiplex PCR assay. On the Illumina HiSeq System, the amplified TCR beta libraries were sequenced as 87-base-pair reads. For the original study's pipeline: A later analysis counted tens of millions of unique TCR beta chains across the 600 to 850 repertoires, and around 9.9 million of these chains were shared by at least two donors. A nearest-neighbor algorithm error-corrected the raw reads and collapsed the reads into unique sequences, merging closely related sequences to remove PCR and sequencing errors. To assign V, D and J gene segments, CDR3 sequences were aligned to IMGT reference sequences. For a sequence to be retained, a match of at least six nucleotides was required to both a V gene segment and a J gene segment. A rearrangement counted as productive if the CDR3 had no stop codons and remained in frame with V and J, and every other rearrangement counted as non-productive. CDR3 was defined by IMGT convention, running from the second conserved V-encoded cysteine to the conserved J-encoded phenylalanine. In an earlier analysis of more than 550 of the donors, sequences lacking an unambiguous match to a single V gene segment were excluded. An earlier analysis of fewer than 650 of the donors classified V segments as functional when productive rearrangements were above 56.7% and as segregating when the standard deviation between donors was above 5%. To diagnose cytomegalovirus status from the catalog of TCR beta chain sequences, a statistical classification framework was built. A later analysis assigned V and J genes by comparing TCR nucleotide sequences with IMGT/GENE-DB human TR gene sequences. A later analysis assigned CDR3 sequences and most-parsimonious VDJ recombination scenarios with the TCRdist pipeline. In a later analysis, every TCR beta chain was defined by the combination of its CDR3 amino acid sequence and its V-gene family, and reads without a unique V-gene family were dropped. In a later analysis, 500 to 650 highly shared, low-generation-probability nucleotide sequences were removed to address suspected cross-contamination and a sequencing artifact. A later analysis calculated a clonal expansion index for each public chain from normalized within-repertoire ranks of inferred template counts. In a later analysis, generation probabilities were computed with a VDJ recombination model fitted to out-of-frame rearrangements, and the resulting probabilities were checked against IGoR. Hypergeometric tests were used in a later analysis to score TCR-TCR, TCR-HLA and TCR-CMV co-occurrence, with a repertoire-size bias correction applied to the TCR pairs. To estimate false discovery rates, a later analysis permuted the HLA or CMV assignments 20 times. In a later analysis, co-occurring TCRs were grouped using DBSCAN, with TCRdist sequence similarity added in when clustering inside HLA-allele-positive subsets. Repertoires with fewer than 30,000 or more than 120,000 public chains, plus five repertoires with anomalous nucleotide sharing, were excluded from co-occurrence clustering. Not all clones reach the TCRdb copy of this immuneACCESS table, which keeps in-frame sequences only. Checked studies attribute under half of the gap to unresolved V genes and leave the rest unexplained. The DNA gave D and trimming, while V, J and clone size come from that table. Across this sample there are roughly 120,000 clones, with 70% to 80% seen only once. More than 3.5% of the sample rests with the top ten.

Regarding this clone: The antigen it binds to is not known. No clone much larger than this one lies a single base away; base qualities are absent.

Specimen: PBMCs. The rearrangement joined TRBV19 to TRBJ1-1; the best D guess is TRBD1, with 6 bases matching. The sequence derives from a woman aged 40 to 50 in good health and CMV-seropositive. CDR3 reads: CASSIGGLGTEAFF. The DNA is TGTGCCAGTAGTATCGGGGGGCTGGGCACTGAAGCTTTCTTT.